This T cell receptor (beta chain) was captured in a study of blood T cell repertoires in COVID-19. Study overall: From the United States, Italy and Spain came samples of acute and convalescent COVID-19. The cDNA or gDNA used as material had been derived from T cells, B-cell-depleted T cells, or PBMCs.

Original data processing: Counts of nucleated cells, estimated from reference gene primer amplification, were obtained. The assay was immunoSEQ multiplex PCR, and TCRdb's table has in-frame clones only and misses some. The D gene and trimming were derived from the DNA, and the V and J assignments and clone size from that table. Among about 100,000 clones listed, just under 80% were seen once. Unmatched junction bases numbered 11, after V lost 1 base and J lost 6 bases. Germline values: CDR1 SGHDN, CDR2 FVKESK. CDR3 size: 17 residues. What was sequenced was peripheral blood. This receptor was taken from an older woman with acute or convalescent COVID-19. This chain connects TRBV14 to TRBJ1-1, with TRBD1 identical over 10 bases. CDR3 sequence: CASSQGLDRGREAEAFF. CDR3 DNA: TGTGCCAGCAGCCAAGGGCTAGACAGGGGGCGGGAGGCTGAAGCTTTCTTT.